A selection of T cell receptor beta chains follows, all from one sample in a study of T cell responses to AZD1222 COVID-19 vaccine. The assay was immunoSEQ multiplex PCR, and TCRdb's table has in-frame clones only and misses some. The sample holds some 150,000 clones, roughly 92% seen once. Material: peripheral blood, obtained on day 0 of AZD1222 vaccination. The receptor source for this set is an adult in good health. CDR3s include the opening cysteine and the closing phenylalanine or tryptophan. The D gene is left open where the match is weak. Part of the rows lack a size; the others show once, few, many or a class for expanded clones.

>NA|TRBJ1-6|TRBV27|TRBD1
TGTGCCAGCAGTCCCGGACAGGGGGCTGGTTCACCCCTCCACTTT
CASSPGQGAGSPLHF
>once|TRBJ2-7|TRBV28|NA
TGTGCCAGCAGTTTAGGTGGAAGTGGCGGGGTGTGGGAGCAGTACTTC
CASSLGGSGGVWEQYF
>NA|TRBJ1-6|TRBV6-1|NA
TGTGCCAGCAGTGAAGTGGATCACTCACCCCTCCACTTT
CASSEVDHSPLHF
>NA|TRBJ2-3|TRBV5-1|NA
TGCGCCAGCAGCTTGGCCGGACCGACAGATACGCAGTATTTT
CASSLAGPTDTQYF
>NA|TRBJ2-1|TRBV28|TRBD1
TGTGCCAGCTGTGCCCCGGGACAGGGTAGGGATGAGCAGTTCTTC
CASCAPGQGRDEQFF
>NA|TRBJ1-6|TRBV7-2|TRBD1
TGTGCCAGCAGCTATACACAGGGGGCTGGGAATTCACCCCTCCACTTT
CASSYTQGAGNSPLHF
>NA|TRBJ2-5|TRBV3-1/TRBV3-2|TRBD2
TGTGCCAGCAGGCGACTAGCGGGAGTCCGGGAGACCCAGTACTTC
CASRRLAGVRETQYF
>NA|TRBJ2-7|TRBV5-1|NA
TGCGCCAGTAGCCGGGACCCAGGACCTTACGAGCAGTACTTC
CASSRDPGPYEQYF
>once|TRBJ1-1|TRBV6-1|NA
TGTGCCAGCAGTGAAGTTGGGCAGCTGAACACTGAAGCTTTCTTT
CASSEVGQLNTEAFF
>NA|TRBJ1-1|TRBV7-9|NA
TGTGCCAGCAGCTTGGCAGGGCAGACTGAAGCTTTCTTT
CASSLAGQTEAFF
>NA|TRBJ2-3|TRBV4-2|TRBD2
TGTGCCAGCAGCCCGACCCTAGCGGGGGGCCCAGATACGCAGTATTTT
CASSPTLAGGPDTQYF
>once|TRBJ1-2|TRBV19|NA
TGTGCCAGTAGCAAGGACAGTAACTATGGCTACACCTTC
CASSKDSNYGYTF
>NA|TRBJ1-1|TRBV3-1/TRBV3-2|NA
TGTGCCAGCAGCCAAGTGGAAATCCAAGCGCCCTTCTTT
CASSQVEIQAPFF
>NA|TRBJ2-7|TRBV10-2|NA
TGCGCCAGCAGTGAGATGAGTCCAGGGGCCTACGAGCAGTACTTC
CASSEMSPGAYEQYF
>NA|TRBJ2-2|TRBV6-5|NA
TGTGCCAGCAGTTACGACCCGAACACCGGGGAGCTGTTTTTT
CASSYDPNTGELFF
>NA|TRBJ2-2|TRBV25-1|NA
TGTGCCAGCAGTCCGGGTGGGGGGAACACCGGGGAGCTGTTTTTT
CASSPGGGNTGELFF
>NA|TRBJ1-2|TRBV5-6|NA
TGTGCCAGCAGCAAAGTTTTGGACCCCCTAACACCCTATGGCTACACCTTC
CASSKVLDPLTPYGYTF
>NA|TRBJ1-4|TRBV18|TRBD1
TGTGCCAGCTCAAGACGACAGGGCGCAACTAATGAAAAACTGTTTTTT
CASSRRQGATNEKLFF
>once|TRBJ2-7|TRBV28|NA
TGTGCCAGCAGCAGGACTGGTTCCTACGAGCAGTACTTC
CASSRTGSYEQYF
>NA|TRBJ1-2|TRBV3-1/TRBV3-2|NA
TGTGCCAGCAGCCAAGGTGGAGGCGGCTACACCTTC
CASSQGGGGYTF
>NA|TRBJ1-5|TRBV28|NA
TGTGCCAGCAGTTTCTCTGCGGGGCCCCGGGATCAGCCCCAGCATTTT
CASSFSAGPRDQPQHF
>NA|TRBJ2-4|TRBV6-5|NA
TGTGCCAGCAGTAAGCCTAGTTACATTCAGTACTTC
CASSKPSYIQYF